The clone carrying this T cell receptor (beta chain) appeared once. Other nucleotide sequences in the sample specify the same CDR3. The data originate from a study of control samples from healthy donors and cancer patients. This CDR3 has 14 amino acids. Germline assignment: CDR1 MNHNY and CDR2 SVGAGI (reference sequence). V gave up 0 bases and J gave up 3 bases, with 8 bases separating them. The method was immunoSEQ multiplex PCR; TCRdb's version includes in-frame clones alone and lacks a portion of them. The sample has roughly 200,000 clones, over 85% seen once. The TCR sequence derives from a young man in good health. The chain uses TRBV6-6 and TRBJ1-1, with D possibly matching TRBD1 (5 bases). Sequenced material: blood. The CDR3 bases are TGTGCCAGCAGTTACTCGTTAGGGGACACTGAAGCTTTCTTT. Amino acids: CASSYSLGDTEAFF.